Listed here is a single T cell receptor beta chain. Its antigen is undetermined. The data stem from a study of cytomegalovirus exposure and HLA in healthy donors. Study findings and constraints: In an earlier analysis, about 87% or about 30%: the productive usage of most TCR beta V segments. Specificity of a few CMV-associated chains for CMV antigens was verified in vitro. The study recorded fewer than 200 TCR beta chains that were cytomegalovirus-associated.

A multiplex PCR was run with 60 Vbeta primers and 13 Jbeta primers. Generated by immunoSEQ multiplex PCR, the TCRdb table keeps only in-frame clones and is missing some. The sample carries roughly 160,000 clones, roughly 80% recorded once. Germline values: CDR1 KGHSH, CDR2 LQKENI. V lost 5 bases, J lost 3 bases, and 10 bases lay in between. The CDR3 contains 13 residues. The sequenced sample consisted of PBMCs. This clonotype was obtained from a male donor in good health and CMV-seronegative. The V gene is TRBV18, the J gene TRBJ2-5; D uncertain. CDR3 DNA sequence: TGTGCCAGCTCAGTTCGACGGGAAGAGACCCAGTACTTC. It is translated as CASSVRREETQYF.